These 21 T cell receptor beta chains share one sample of origin, sequenced in a study of T cell responses to AZD1222 COVID-19 vaccine. The repertoire was sequenced with immunoSEQ multiplex PCR; TCRdb's copy has only in-frame clones and lacks some. The table lists about 220,000 clones, under 95% of them singletons, with roughly 0.99% in the top ten. Sequenced here: peripheral blood, sampled on day 0 of MenACWY control vaccination. These TCRs come from an adult in good health.

The chain joins TRBV4-1 to TRBJ1-2; TRBD1 aligns across 7 bases. The CDR3 runs 15 residues. The germline V gene encodes CDR1 MGHRA and CDR2 YSYEKL. The ends lost 2 bases at V and 3 bases at J; junction bases unmatched: 6. The CDR3 spells CASSQSYRGDYGYTF. For the CDR3, the DNA is TGCGCCAGCAGCCAATCATACAGGGGCGACTATGGCTACACCTTC.

This chain uses TRBV6-5 with TRBJ2-5; D gene unclear. Trimming removed 3 bases at V and 5 bases at J, with 16 bases between. The germline V gene encodes CDR1 MNHEY and CDR2 SVGAGI. CDR3 length: 15 residues. The CDR3 sequence: CASSYIKAARETQYF. DNA of the CDR3: TGTGCCAGCAGTTATATCAAGGCGGCTCGGGAGACCCAGTACTTC.

The rearrangement uses TRBV5-1 and TRBJ2-1; D is unclear. Germline CDR1 is SGHRS and CDR2 is YFSETQ. This CDR3 is built from 16 residues. Trimming removed 0 bases from V and 1 base from J, with 11 bases in between. The DNA for the CDR3 is TGCGCCAGCAGCTTGGCGGCGTCTGCTTCCTACAATGAGCAGTTCTTC. Its protein product is CASSLAASASYNEQFF.

The chain is built from TRBV4-3 and TRBJ1-3; D remains ambiguous. Germline CDR1 is LGHNA and CDR2 is YSLEER. With 0 bases removed from V and 3 bases from J, the gap between germline ends came to 15 bases. This CDR3 spans 17 amino acids. CDR3 bases: TGCGCCAGCAGCCAAGATTTAGGCAGAGACCTTGGAAACACCATATATTTT. It specifies CASSQDLGRDLGNTIYF.

The genes are TRBV2 and TRBJ2-3; no reliable D call. This CDR3 is 14 amino acids long. The V gene's germline CDR1 is SNHLY and CDR2 FYNNEI. V was trimmed by 4 bases and J by 0 bases, leaving 8 bases between them. The CDR3 reads CASSVVRSTDTQYF. CDR3 nucleotide sequence: TGTGCCAGCAGTGTAGTCAGGAGCACAGATACGCAGTATTTT. The whole variable domain, filled in from reference TRBV2 and TRBJ2-3, reads EPEVTQTPSHQVTQMGQEVILRCVPISNHLYFYWYRQILGQKVEFLVSFYNNEISEKSEIFDDQFSVERPDGSNFTLKIRSTKLEDSAMYFCASSVVRSTDTQYFGPGTRLTVL.

The V gene is TRBV5-1, the J gene TRBJ2-6; 10 bases are shared with TRBD1. Looked up from germline, CDR1 is SGHRS and CDR2 is YFSETQ. The CDR3 length is 14 residues. V shed 3 bases, J shed 8 bases, and the junction held 2 bases outside the gene matches. The CDR3 here is CASSWGQGTNVLTF. The CDR3 DNA is TGCGCCAGCAGCTGGGGACAGGGGACCAACGTCCTGACTTTC.

The chain recombines TRBV19 with TRBJ2-3; the match to TRBD1 covers 8 bases. CDR3 length: 15 amino acids. From germline, CDR1 is LNHDA and CDR2 SQIVND (reference sequence). V was clipped by 3 bases and J by 0 bases; unmatched bases: 2. The CDR3 DNA follows: TGTGCCAGTAGTATTCGACAGGGGAGCACAGATACGCAGTATTTT. Translation gives CASSIRQGSTDTQYF.

As DNA, the CDR3 is TGCGCCAGCAGCTTGTCCGACGGCCACACTGAAGCTTTCTTT. Translating it yields CASSLSDGHTEAFF. The chain joins TRBV5-1 to TRBJ1-1, with D unclear. Germline V lookup: CDR1 SGHRS, CDR2 YFSETQ. With 1 base removed from V and 3 bases from J, the gap between germline ends came to 10 bases. CDR3 length: 14 amino acids.

This sequence joins TRBV25-1 and TRBJ1-1, with TRBD1 matching 9 bases. Germline-derived CDR1 and CDR2 are MGHDK and SYGVNS. The V segment lost 4 bases and the J segment 3 bases; nucleotides outside the gene matches: 9. The CDR3 has 16 amino acids. CDR3 sequence: CASSAGQGFRHTEAFF. For the CDR3, the DNA is TGTGCCAGCAGTGCGGGACAGGGCTTTCGTCACACTGAAGCTTTCTTT.

The rearrangement joins TRBV30 to TRBJ1-4; D not certain. This CDR3 spans 12 amino acids. The V end lost 0 bases, the J end lost 8 bases, and 7 bases lay between the germline ends. Germline assignment: CDR1 GTSNPN and CDR2 SVGIG (reference sequence). The CDR3 sequence is CAWSVTGEKLFF. The CDR3 nucleotides read TGTGCCTGGAGTGTGACGGGGGAAAAACTGTTTTTT.

The chain is built from TRBV2 and TRBJ2-1, with D perhaps TRBD1 (6 bases). V lost 1 base, J lost 8 bases, and 9 bases lay in between. The length of the CDR3 is 13 residues. Germline CDR1 and CDR2: SNHLY and FYNNEI. The CDR3 region is CASSEEQGHEQFF. The CDR3 DNA follows: TGTGCCAGCAGTGAAGAACAGGGCCATGAGCAGTTCTTC.

The chain joins TRBV7-2 to TRBJ1-2; D is unresolved. The V end lost 0 bases, the J end lost 4 bases, and 9 bases lay between the germline ends. CDR1 and CDR2 from the germline V gene are SGHTA and FQGNSA. There are 14 residues in the CDR3. The CDR3 DNA sequence: TGTGCCAGCAGCTTAGCCGGGAAGCCCTATGGCTACACCTTC. This gives the protein CASSLAGKPYGYTF.

Concerning this clone: This sample includes further DNA sequences coding for the same CDR3. The V call is TRBV5-1, the J call TRBJ1-1; D gene unclear. This CDR3 has 13 residues. From germline, CDR1 is SGHRS and CDR2 YFSETQ. V dropped 4 bases and J dropped 2 bases, with 9 bases sitting between them. As DNA, the CDR3 is TGCGCCAGCAGCCCCGGGAGCAACACTGAAGCTTTCTTT. This gives the protein CASSPGSNTEAFF.

The chain uses TRBV11-3 and TRBJ2-1, with D uncertain. Germline V gives CDR1 SGHNT, CDR2 YENEEA. V lost 5 bases and J 6 bases, leaving 8 bases between the germline ends. This CDR3 spans 12 amino acids. The CDR3 here is CASSSRANEQFF. Here the CDR3 DNA reads TGTGCCAGCAGCAGCCGGGCCAATGAGCAGTTCTTC.

The rearrangement joins TRBV2 to TRBJ1-6; D unresolved. Trimming took 4 bases from V and 0 from J, leaving 7 bases between them. This CDR3 is 15 amino acids long. Per germline, CDR1 SNHLY and CDR2 FYNNEI. CDR3 residues: CASSAESSYNSPLHF. In DNA, the CDR3 is TGTGCCAGCAGTGCCGAGAGCTCCTATAATTCACCCCTCCACTTT.

The chain couples TRBV7-3 to TRBJ1-6; 7 nucleotides agree with TRBD1. Germline V gene lookup returns CDR1 SGHTA and CDR2 FQGTGA. With V trimmed by 0 bases and J by 10 bases, 6 bases remained unmatched. This CDR3 has 15 residues. CDR3 nucleotides: TGTGCCAGCAGCTTAACAGGGGGCCCTGGGTCACCCCTCCACTTT. It translates to CASSLTGGPGSPLHF. Filled out from reference TRBV7-3 and TRBJ1-6, the complete variable domain reads GAGVSQTPSNKVTEKGKYVELRCDPISGHTALYWYRQSLGQGPEFLIYFQGTGAADDSGLPNDRFFAVRPEGSVSTLKIQRTERGDSAVYLCASSLTGGPGSPLHFGNGTRLTVT.

The J gene is TRBJ1-5, the V gene TRBV7-9, with a possible D match to TRBD1 (6 bases). Trimming stripped 8 bases from V and 7 bases from J, with 15 bases between. The CDR3 has 13 residues. CDR1 SEHNR and CDR2 FQNEAQ come from the germline V gene (reference sequence). CDR3 region: CASQMAGTQPQHF. CDR3 bases: TGTGCCAGCCAGATGGCAGGGACACAGCCCCAGCATTTT.

The V call is TRBV5-1, the J call TRBJ2-3; 11 bases are a match to TRBD2. Germline V lookup: CDR1 SGHRS, CDR2 YFSETQ. Trimming took 2 bases from V and 4 from J; bases not matched to a gene: 6. CDR3 length: 16 amino acids. The CDR3 here is CASSFNSGGASDTQYF. As DNA, the CDR3 is TGCGCCAGCAGCTTTAATAGCGGGGGGGCATCAGATACGCAGTATTTT.

The rearrangement uses TRBV9 and TRBJ1-6; 7 positions match TRBD1. The V gene end was trimmed by 2 bases and the J gene end by 7 bases; junction bases not matched to a gene: 3. The CDR3 consists of 14 residues. Germline V gene lookup returns CDR1 SGDLS and CDR2 YYNGEE. The CDR3: CASSVGTVNSPLHF. CDR3 DNA: TGTGCCAGCAGCGTGGGGACAGTCAATTCACCCCTCCACTTT.

The rearrangement links TRBV5-1 to TRBJ2-1; D ambiguous. V was cut by 0 bases and J by 3 bases, with 13 bases left in between. The germline V gene has CDR1 SGHRS and CDR2 YFSETQ. CDR3 length: 16 residues. The chain's CDR3 is CASSLDSSPFYNEQFF. CDR3 DNA sequence: TGCGCCAGCAGCTTGGATTCATCACCCTTCTACAATGAGCAGTTCTTC.

V usage is TRBV5-5 and J usage is TRBJ1-5; the D is unclear. V was pared by 1 base and J by 0 bases, with 14 bases between. The length of the CDR3 is 17 residues. From germline, CDR1 is SGHKS and CDR2 YYEKEE (reference sequence). The CDR3 here is CASSLSLFLTSNQPQHF. The CDR3 DNA reads as TGTGCCAGCAGCTTGTCACTGTTTTTGACTAGCAATCAGCCCCAGCATTTT.